A single sample is the source of the 5 T cell receptor beta chains below, sequenced in a study of T cell responses to AZD1222 COVID-19 vaccine (dated by TCRdb to the early 2020s). The time point label of this sample denotes: baseline before first vaccination. The method was the immunoSEQ multiplex PCR assay. Imported from immuneACCESS, the table was reduced by TCRdb to in-frame sequences with V and J called. These copies leave out some clones; in studies compared against another copy, an unresolved V gene accounts for under half, and the cause of the remainder is not known. The sample contains roughly 100,000 clones, around nine tenths of them found a single time. The ten largest clones take up roughly 3.7% of the sample. This specimen was peripheral blood, taken on day 0 of AZD1222 vaccination. The origin of the receptors is an adult in good health.

The chain carries TRBV18 and TRBJ1-1; D call uncertain. CDR3 length equals 13 residues. V was shortened by 2 bases and J by 0 bases, with 4 bases between the two germline ends. Germline CDR1 and CDR2: KGHSH and LQKENI. The CDR3: CASSPNLNTEAFF. The CDR3 DNA sequence: TGTGCCAGCTCACCAAACTTGAACACTGAAGCTTTCTTT. Using reference TRBV18 and TRBJ1-1 for the parts outside the CDR3, the full variable domain is NAGVMQNPRHLVRRRGQEARLRCSPMKGHSHVYWYRQLPEEGLKFMVYLQKENIIDESGMPKERFSAEFPKEGPSILRIQQVVRGDSAAYFCASSPNLNTEAFFGQGTRLTVV.

This chain connects TRBV27 to TRBJ2-1, with 8 bases matching TRBD1. Germline-derived CDR1 and CDR2 are MNHEY and SMNVEV (reference sequence). The CDR3 runs 16 residues. The ends lost 5 bases at V and 4 bases at J; junction bases unmatched: 10. The CDR3 loop is CASSPKTGVEYNEQFF. In DNA, the CDR3 is TGTGCCAGCAGTCCCAAGACAGGGGTTGAGTACAATGAGCAGTTCTTC.

The genes are TRBV6-1 and TRBJ1-2; TRBD1 is a possible D gene (5 bases). The CDR3 covers 14 residues. The germline gives CDR1 MNHNS, CDR2 SASEGT. V dropped 3 bases and J dropped 4 bases, with 12 bases sitting between them. DNA of the CDR3: TGTGCCAGCAGTGATCCCGGGGCGATCTATGGCTACACCTTC. Its translation is CASSDPGAIYGYTF.

The V gene is TRBV21-1, the J gene TRBJ1-1; the table gives TRBD1 as D, unverified against the DNA. TRBV21-1 is annotated as a pseudogene. The CDR3 covers 14 residues. In DNA, the CDR3 is TGTGCCAGCAACACACCACAGGTCTTCACTGAAGCTTTCTTT. Translating gives CASNTPQVFTEAFF.

This chain connects TRBV6-1 to TRBJ1-5; D is uncertain. In germline, CDR1 is MNHNS, CDR2 SASEGT. V shed 2 bases and J shed 4 bases, with 6 bases lying between them. This CDR3 has 13 residues. For the CDR3, the DNA is TGTGCCAGCAGTGAAATAAGTAATCAGCCCCAGCATTTT. Its protein product is CASSEISNQPQHF.